The 26 T cell receptor beta chains below all came from one sample that was sequenced in a study of blood T cell repertoires in COVID-19. The assay was immunoSEQ multiplex PCR, and TCRdb's table has in-frame clones only and misses some. The sample carries roughly 250,000 clones, 80% to 85% recorded once. Sequenced sample: peripheral blood. Source of these receptors: a person aged 65-85 years with COVID-19, enrolled during active disease.

The chain is built from TRBV7-8 and TRBJ1-5; D is uncertain. The ends were cut back, 5 bases at V and 2 bases at J, with 16 bases in the middle. Per germline, CDR1 SGHVS and CDR2 FQNEAQ. The length of the CDR3 is 16 residues. The CDR3 DNA sequence: TGTGCCAGCAGCCCATGGGCGGGAGCGGGCAATCAGCCCCAGCATTTT. Translation: CASSPWAGAGNQPQHF.

The rearrangement uses TRBV30 and TRBJ1-1; no reliable D call. V lost 0 bases and J 4 bases, leaving 6 bases between the germline ends. Germline V gives CDR1 GTSNPN, CDR2 SVGIG (reference sequence). The CDR3 runs to 12 residues. As DNA, the CDR3 is TGTGCCTGGAGTGTAACGGGCACTGAAGCTTTCTTT. This translates into CAWSVTGTEAFF.

DNA of the CDR3: TGTGCCAGCAAACAGGGGGCTCGGACCGGGGAGCTGTTTTTT. Its protein product is CASKQGARTGELFF. The V gene is TRBV2, the J gene TRBJ2-2; 9 bases line up with TRBD1. The germline V gene has CDR1 SNHLY and CDR2 FYNNEI. This CDR3 contains 14 residues. V lost 7 bases, J lost 5 bases, and 5 bases stayed unmatched.

The rearrangement uses TRBV7-2 and TRBJ1-4; D is uncertain. CDR1 is SGHTA, CDR2 FQGNSA, per germline. The CDR3 extends over 15 amino acids. The V and J ends lost 3 bases and 6 bases respectively, with 14 bases between them. CDR3 DNA sequence: TGTGCCAGCAGCTTTATTCCATTTTCAGATGAAAAACTGTTTTTT. Its protein product is CASSFIPFSDEKLFF. Complete variable domain (other parts from reference TRBV7-2 and TRBJ1-4): GAGVSQSPSNKVTEKGKDVELRCDPISGHTALYWYRQSLGQGLEFLIYFQGNSAPDKSGLPSDRFSAERTGGSVSTLTIQRTQQEDSAVYLCASSFIPFSDEKLFFGSGTQLSVL.

This clone was detected many times. The chain couples TRBV4-2 to TRBJ2-2; TRBD2 might be the D (6 bases). There are 15 residues in the CDR3. CDR1 LGHNA and CDR2 YNFKEQ come from the germline V gene. The V gene lost 5 bases and the J gene lost 3 bases, with 13 bases spanning the gap. The CDR3 here is CASSEGTGDTGELFF. The CDR3 DNA is TGTGCCAGCAGCGAGGGCACGGGGGACACCGGGGAGCTGTTTTTT.

The V call is TRBV14, the J call TRBJ1-1; D may be TRBD1 (6 bases). Per the germline V gene, CDR1 is SGHDN and CDR2 is FVKESK. The CDR3 covers 15 residues. V lost 0 bases to trimming and J lost 6 bases, with 14 bases between them. The CDR3 protein is CASSQEGGRWAEAFF. The CDR3 DNA reads TGTGCCAGCAGCCAAGAGGGGGGGCGCTGGGCTGAAGCTTTCTTT.

To note about this clone: Other nucleotide sequences from this sample produce the same CDR3. The CDR3 is CASSSGTVSEKLFF. The CDR3 bases are TGTGCCAGCAGCTCGGGGACAGTGAGTGAAAAACTGTTTTTT. J is TRBJ1-4 and V is TRBV5-5, with TRBD1 identical over 7 bases. CDR1 is SGHKS, CDR2 YYEKEE, per germline (reference sequence). The CDR3 extends over 14 amino acids. The junction had 6 bases not matched to a gene; V was cut back by 3 bases and J by 7 bases.

The chain has TRBV3-1 (or the pseudogene TRBV3-2) and TRBJ1-6; unclear D gene. Germline values: CDR1 LGHDT, CDR2 YNNKEL (reference sequence). The CDR3 loop spans 14 amino acids. V was shortened by 0 bases and J by 10 bases, with 10 bases between the two germline ends. As DNA, the CDR3 is TGTGCCAGCAGCCAAGAGGCCAGAAGATCACCCCTCCACTTT. Translating gives CASSQEARRSPLHF.

The CDR3 sequence is CASTKTRDGELFF. CDR3 nucleotides: TGTGCCAGTACCAAAACCCGGGACGGGGAGCTGTTTTTT. The chain joins TRBV19 to TRBJ2-2; perhaps TRBD2 as D (5 bases). This CDR3 is 13 amino acids long. The V gene's germline CDR1 is LNHDA and CDR2 SQIVND (reference sequence). The V end was cut by 7 bases, the J end by 7 bases, with 13 bases between.

The rearrangement links TRBV24-1 to TRBJ1-2; TRBD1 matches at 7 bases. V shed 5 bases and J 6 bases; nucleotides not matched to a gene: 2. The CDR3 is 12 residues long. The germline CDR1 and CDR2 sequences are KGHDR and SFDVKD. CDR3 residues: CATSATGHGYTF. Here the CDR3 DNA reads TGTGCCACCAGTGCGACAGGGCATGGCTACACCTTC.

This clone was observed once. CDR3 region: CASSPSRASGGRGREQYF. The CDR3 DNA follows: TGTGCCAGCTCACCATCGAGGGCTAGCGGGGGTCGAGGAAGGGAGCAGTACTTC. The genes are TRBV18 and TRBJ2-7, with 10 bases matching TRBD2. V dropped 2 bases and J dropped 7; count of bases not matched to a gene: 17. Germline CDR1 and CDR2: KGHSH and LQKENI. CDR3 length: 18 residues.

The gene calls are TRBV6-5 and TRBJ1-2; D is unclear. This CDR3 contains 14 residues. V shed 6 bases and J shed 8 bases, with 19 bases lying between them. Germline V gives CDR1 MNHEY, CDR2 SVGAGI. This CDR3 is CASSNRRPGRGYTF. CDR3 DNA sequence: TGTGCCAGCAGCAATAGACGGCCAGGTCGGGGCTACACCTTC.

V and J are TRBV7-2 and TRBJ2-1, with no clear D. The CDR3 loop spans 11 amino acids. Germline V gene lookup returns CDR1 SGHTA and CDR2 FQGNSA. V was cut by 5 bases and J by 6 bases, with 5 bases left in between. CDR3 sequence reads: CASSPSNEQFF. In DNA form, the CDR3 reads TGTGCCAGCAGCCCTTCCAATGAGCAGTTCTTC.

J is TRBJ2-1 and V is TRBV21-1; the D call of TRBD1 is as the table states it, not checked on the DNA. TRBV21-1 is flagged as a pseudogene. The CDR3 totals 15 residues. The CDR3 loop is CASSKKGDSYNEQFF. The CDR3 region has the DNA TGTGCCAGCAGCAAAAAGGGGGACTCCTACAATGAGCAGTTCTTC.

This clone was seen more than once but under ten times. Within the sample, other DNA sequences also encode this same CDR3. The chain employs TRBV28 and TRBJ1-5, with D possibly being TRBD1 (5 bases). The CDR3 extends over 15 amino acids. Germline values: CDR1 MDHEN, CDR2 SYDVKM. The V gene lost 5 bases and the J gene lost 0 bases, with 11 bases spanning the gap. As DNA, the CDR3 is TGTGCCAGCAGTCAGACAGAAAATAGCAATCAGCCCCAGCATTTT. It specifies CASSQTENSNQPQHF.

The chain is built from TRBV9 and TRBJ1-4; D perhaps matches TRBD1 (5 bases). The germline V and J ends were trimmed by 0 bases and 5 bases, with 11 bases remaining between them. CDR3 size: 15 residues. Per the germline V gene, CDR1 is SGDLS and CDR2 is YYNGEE. CDR3: CASSVDGGMNEKLFF. The CDR3 DNA is TGTGCCAGCAGCGTAGACGGGGGAATGAATGAAAAACTGTTTTTT.

The genes are TRBV28 and TRBJ2-7; unclear D gene. Germline V CDR1 and CDR2: MDHEN, SYDVKM. This CDR3 comprises 14 residues. V lost 6 bases and J 3 bases, leaving 15 bases between the germline ends. CDR3 bases: TGTGCCAGCAGCACCCCAGGAAGCTACTACGAGCAGTACTTC. Protein sequence: CASSTPGSYYEQYF.

V and J are TRBV19 and TRBJ2-7; tentatively, D is TRBD2 (5 bases). The V end was cut by 5 bases, the J end by 5 bases, with 10 bases between. CDR3 size: 12 residues. Germline CDR1 is LNHDA and CDR2 is SQIVND (reference sequence). CDR3 protein: CASSLGSDEQYF. CDR3 in DNA: TGTGCCAGTAGTCTTGGGAGCGACGAGCAGTACTTC.

The chain couples TRBV3-1 (or the pseudogene TRBV3-2) to TRBJ1-6; 9 nucleotides line up with TRBD1. From germline, CDR1 is LGHDT and CDR2 YNNKEL (reference sequence). Trimming took 3 bases from V and 8 from J; bases not matched to a gene: 8. CDR3 length: 16 amino acids. CDR3 residues: CASSQPPGTGYSPLHF. The DNA of the CDR3 is TGTGCCAGCAGCCAGCCCCCCGGGACAGGGTATTCACCCCTCCACTTT.

J is TRBJ2-5 and V is TRBV28; unclear D gene. V gave up 6 bases and J gave up 2 bases, with 7 bases separating them. The CDR3 has 12 residues. CDR1 is MDHEN and CDR2 is SYDVKM in the germline V gene. In DNA, the CDR3 is TGTGCCAGCAGCCAACAACAAGAGACCCAGTACTTC. Protein product: CASSQQQETQYF. The full variable domain, rest sourced from reference TRBV28 and TRBJ2-5, is DVKVTQSSRYLVKRTGEKVFLECVQDMDHENMFWYRQDPGLGLRLIYFSYDVKMKEKGDIPEGYSVSREKKERFSLILESASTNQTSMYLCASSQQQETQYFGPGTRLLVL.

The chain combines TRBV5-8 with TRBJ1-2; D remains unclear. V was clipped by 4 bases and J by 8 bases, with 9 bases between them. In germline, CDR1 is SGHTS, CDR2 YDEGEE. The CDR3 covers 11 residues. The CDR3 reads CASSRPGGYTF. The CDR3 bases are TGTGCCAGCAGCCGTCCAGGCGGCTACACCTTC.

V usage is TRBV3-1 (or the pseudogene TRBV3-2) and J usage is TRBJ1-4; D might be TRBD1 (6 bases). CDR3 length: 15 residues. The V end lost 1 base, the J end lost 3 bases, and 9 bases lay between the germline ends. The germline CDR1 and CDR2 sequences are LGHDT and YNNKEL (reference sequence). The chain's CDR3 is CASSQGRGANEKLFF. In DNA, the CDR3 is TGTGCCAGCAGCCAAGGCAGGGGTGCTAATGAAAAACTGTTTTTT.

The chain joins TRBV30 to TRBJ2-5, with a weak D call TRBD1 (5 bases). This CDR3 is 14 amino acids long. CDR1 GTSNPN and CDR2 SVGIG come from the germline V gene (reference sequence). The ends were cut back, 2 bases at V and 7 bases at J, with 17 bases in the middle. The CDR3 loop reads CAWSPPGNARTQYF. CDR3 nucleotide sequence: TGTGCCTGGAGTCCCCCAGGGAACGCGCGGACCCAGTACTTC.

The chain links TRBV7-2 to TRBJ1-1; D unclear. CDR1 is SGHTA and CDR2 is FQGNSA in the germline V gene. This CDR3 contains 12 residues. The V end was cut by 4 bases, the J end by 7 bases, with 10 bases between. The CDR3 coding sequence is TGTGCCAGCAGCTCAACACAGTTTGAAGCTTTCTTT. This translates into CASSSTQFEAFF.

This clone was seen a handful of times. The gene calls are TRBV5-1 and TRBJ1-2; 8 positions agree with TRBD1. Per the germline V gene, CDR1 is SGHRS and CDR2 is YFSETQ. CDR3 length: 15 amino acids. With V trimmed by 0 bases and J by 6 bases, 7 bases remained unmatched. The CDR3 DNA reads as TGCGCCAGCAGCTTGGGAGTTGACAGGGGAGATGGCTACACCTTC. It is translated as CASSLGVDRGDGYTF.

The CDR3 bases are TGCAGTGCTAGTGAACGGTCCCACTCTGGGGCCAACGTCCTGACTTTC. Translating gives CSASERSHSGANVLTF. The chain carries TRBV20-1 and TRBJ2-6, with unresolved D. Germline CDR1 DFQATT, CDR2 SNEGSKA (reference sequence). The germline V and J ends were trimmed by 3 bases and 0 bases, with 12 bases remaining between them. The length of the CDR3 is 16 residues.